Below are 28 T cell receptor beta chains sequenced from a single sample in a study of tumor-infiltrating lymphocytes in primary liver carcinoma. Bulk tissue was left unsorted, and RNA and DNA were co-extracted from 20-30 mg of it. A constant-region primer primed TCR beta cDNA synthesis from about 530 ng of total RNA. A slightly modified ARM-PCR protocol with three nested multiplex PCR rounds produced these TCR beta libraries. The opening two PCR rounds, nine to eleven cycles each, paired TRBV1-TRBV30 forward primers with a C-beta reverse primer. Each CDR3 protein gets one entry after TCRdb re-called the multiplex PCR reads with MiXCR. The sample includes 100,000 to 150,000 distinct CDR3 sequences, 55% to 75% seen only once; the top ten take roughly 7.9%. The sequenced sample consisted of liver tumor tissue from sampling region 3. Noted subset: tumor region T3, left-lateral pole. The receptors were gathered from a woman aged 55-70 years with primary liver carcinoma and hepatitis B virus infection.

This clonotype was seen at least ten times. The chain joins TRBV29-1 to TRBJ1-5; no reliable D call. The CDR3 totals 13 residues. Germline lookup yields CDR1 SQVTM and CDR2 ANQGSEA. The V end was cut by 1 base, the J end by 3 bases, with 7 bases between. CDR3 protein: CSVEVQPNQPQHF. The CDR3 DNA sequence: TGCAGCGTTGAAGTTCAACCCAATCAGCCCCAGCATTTT.

A note on this clonotype: A read error may explain this, as a much larger clone is one base away. This rearrangement joins TRBV29-1 to TRBJ1-1, with unresolved D. Per the germline V gene, CDR1 is SQVTM and CDR2 is ANQGSEA. With 3 bases removed from V and 0 bases from J, the gap between germline ends came to 8 bases. The CDR3 spans 13 residues. The CDR3 sequence is CSVEEGMNTEAFF. CDR3 bases: TGCAGCGTTGAGGAGGGCATGAACACTGAAGCTTTCTTT.

In its sample, this clonotype was seen many times. The rearrangement joins TRBV10-2 to TRBJ1-1; no definite D call. Germline V gives CDR1 WSHSY, CDR2 SAAADI. V lost 2 bases and J 7 bases, leaving 11 bases between the germline ends. This CDR3 is built from 13 residues. The CDR3 loop is CASSEGRLIEAFF. CDR3 nucleotides: TGCGCCAGCAGTGAGGGACGGCTTATTGAAGCTTTCTTT.

This clonotype was detected many times. The CDR3, as DNA: TGCGCCAGCAGCTCGCTAGGTCGTCAGGAAAATGAAAAACTGTTTTTT. Protein: CASSSLGRQENEKLFF. The genes are TRBV5-1 and TRBJ1-4; D uncertain. The germline V gene has CDR1 SGHRS and CDR2 YFSETQ. Trimming stripped 3 bases from V and 5 bases from J, with 17 bases between. This CDR3 spans 16 amino acids.

On this clonotype: A read error may be the cause here, since a much bigger clone is one base away. This chain uses TRBV7-8 with TRBJ2-5, with TRBD1 identical over 9 bases. The CDR3 covers 14 residues. In germline, CDR1 is SGHVS, CDR2 FQNEAQ. The CDR3 protein is CASSLGRQGGTQHF. The CDR3 nucleotides are TGTGCCAGCAGCTTGGGCCGACAGGGGGGGACCCAGCACTTC.

The chain is built from TRBV14 and TRBJ1-2; a weak D match, TRBD1 (5 bases). Germline lookup yields CDR1 SGHDN and CDR2 FVKESK. V was clipped by 4 bases and J by 6 bases, with 18 bases between them. The CDR3 runs to 15 residues. The CDR3 DNA sequence: TGTGCCAGCAGCCCTCCCGGGACGTTGACCCATGGCTACACCTTC. Its protein product is CASSPPGTLTHGYTF. The variable domain in full, with the rest retrieved from reference TRBV14 and TRBJ1-2, is EAGVTQFPSHSVIEKGQTVTLRCDPISGHDNLYWYRRVMGKEIKFLLHFVKESKQDESGMPNNRFLAERTGGTYSTLKVQPAELEDSGVYFCASSPPGTLTHGYTFGSGTRLTVV.

The genes are TRBV7-8 and TRBJ1-2; D is ambiguous. The germline gives CDR1 SGHVS, CDR2 FQNEAQ. The CDR3 is 15 residues long. With 2 bases removed from V and 13 bases from J, the gap between germline ends came to 23 bases. The CDR3 loop is CASSLLSLSTPSCTF. The CDR3 region has the DNA TGTGCCAGCAGCTTACTTAGCCTTTCGACACCTAGCTGCACCTTC. Full variable domain (rest looked up from reference TRBV7-8 and TRBJ1-2): GAGVSQSPRYKVAKRGQDVALRCDPISGHVSLFWYQQALGQGPEFLTYFQNEAQLDKSGLPSDRFFAERPEGSVSTLKIQRTQQEDSAVYLCASSLLSLSTPSCTFGSGTRLTVV.

With respect to this clonotype: A junction end diverges from the germline sequence, so it may reflect a read error. The chain uses TRBV11-3 and TRBJ2-1, with D possibly TRBD1 on 5 matching bases. Germline CDR1 is SGHNT and CDR2 is YENEEA. CDR3 size: 16 residues. As DNA, the CDR3 is TGTGCCAGCAACTTAGACGGAGAAGGGGCGGTTAATGAGCAGTTCTTC. Amino acid sequence: CASNLDGEGAVNEQFF.

As regards this clonotype: A clone one base away is much larger, so this may be a read error. The CDR3 ends on some other residue instead of the conserved phenylalanine or tryptophan, so this is likely a read error. This chain uses TRBV5-1 with TRBJ2-1; D is unclear. The V and J ends lost 0 bases and 8 bases respectively, with 15 bases between them. This CDR3 region has 15 residues. Germline V gene data show CDR1 as SGHRS and CDR2 as YFSETQ. For the CDR3, the DNA is TGCGCCAGCAGCTTGGAGGACGGAGCGATAGATGAGCAGTTCGTC. Protein product: CASSLEDGAIDEQFV.

The rearrangement uses TRBV29-1 and TRBJ2-3; D might be TRBD1 (5 bases). This CDR3 region has 12 residues. CDR1 and CDR2 from the germline V gene are SQVTM and ANQGSEA. DNA of the CDR3: TGCAGTGCGACGACAGTGGGGGATACGCAGTATTTT. This sequence encodes CSATTVGDTQYF.

This clonotype was detected only a few times. This may arise from a read error, as a much more abundant clone is one base away. The V gene is TRBV6-9, the J gene TRBJ1-5; unclear D gene. This CDR3 has 11 residues. Germline loops: CDR1 MNHGY, CDR2 SVAAGI. Here the CDR3 DNA reads TGTGTCAGCTCGTTGGGTCAGCCCCAGCATTTT. Its translation: CVSSLGQPQHF.

CDR3 residues: CASSPLTSGTSTTSGNTIYF. The DNA of the CDR3 is TGTGCCAGCAGCCCACTAACTTCCGGGACCTCTACAACTTCTGGAAACACCATATATTTT. This chain connects TRBV7-9 to TRBJ1-3; a possible D gene is TRBD1 (5 bases). The CDR3 spans 20 residues. V was clipped by 5 bases and J by 1 base, with 27 bases between them. Per the germline V gene, CDR1 is SEHNR and CDR2 is FQNEAQ (reference sequence).

The chain recombines TRBV18 with TRBJ2-2; the D gene is possibly TRBD2 (6 bases). Per germline, CDR1 KGHSH and CDR2 LQKENI. This CDR3 has 17 residues. V lost 1 base and J lost 1, with 13 bases in between. CDR3 coding DNA: TGTGCCAGCTCACCACGGGTAGGGGACTTGAACACCGGGGAGCTGTTTTTT. Translating it yields CASSPRVGDLNTGELFF.

As concerns this clonotype: One base away lies a much larger clone, so this may be a sequencing read error. CDR3 region: CASSGVRSSYNEQFF. The CDR3 region has the DNA TGTGCCAGCAGCGGAGTCCGAAGCTCCTACAATGAGCAGTTCTTC. The chain uses TRBV4-2 and TRBJ2-1; no reliable D call. V lost 5 bases and J lost 0, with 11 bases in between. Per germline, CDR1 LGHNA and CDR2 YNFKEQ. This CDR3 is built from 15 residues.

The chain links TRBV5-1 to TRBJ2-7; TRBD2 matches 7 bases. The CDR3 extends over 13 amino acids. Germline assignment: CDR1 SGHRS and CDR2 YFSETQ. DNA of the CDR3: TGCGCTAACAGCCTCTGGGGGGGTTTGGAGCAGTACTTC. Its translation: CANSLWGGLEQYF.

This chain uses TRBV19 with TRBJ1-5; D not certain. The germline V gene has CDR1 LNHDA and CDR2 SQIVND (reference sequence). CDR3 length: 15 amino acids. V lost 5 bases and J 3 bases, leaving 14 bases between the germline ends. CDR3 loop: CASSGRQANNQPQHF. CDR3 nucleotides: TGTGCCAGTAGTGGCCGCCAGGCCAACAATCAGCCCCAGCATTTT.

Worth noting for this clonotype: One end of the junction fails to match germline, which may point to a read error. This chain connects TRBV29-1 to TRBJ2-1; 7 bases fit TRBD1. Germline assignment: CDR1 SQVTM and CDR2 ANQGSEA. CDR3 size: 13 residues. CDR3 region: CGVEQGYVGEQFF. The CDR3 bases are TGCGGCGTCGAACAGGGGTACGTGGGCGAGCAGTTCTTC.

Of note for this clonotype: A junction boundary mismatches the germline segment, possibly from a read error. The genes are TRBV5-5 and TRBJ1-1, with TRBD1 as a possible D gene (6 bases). Germline values: CDR1 SGHKS, CDR2 YYEKEE (reference sequence). CDR3 size: 13 residues. The CDR3 DNA reads TGTGTCAGCAGCTTTCCTGGACAGACTGAAGCTTTCTTT. It yields the protein CVSSFPGQTEAFF.

Note on this clonotype: At one end, the junction sequence differs from germline, possibly due to a read error. This chain links TRBV29-1 with TRBJ2-1; 10 nucleotides match TRBD1. This CDR3 contains 14 residues. CDR1 SQVTM and CDR2 ANQGSEA come from the germline V gene. The DNA for the CDR3 is TGCAGCGTTGAGGGGACAGGGGTCTTCAATGAGCAGCTCTTT. Translating it yields CSVEGTGVFNEQLF.

This clonotype showed up many times. The chain links TRBV5-6 to TRBJ1-5; 7 positions match TRBD1. There are 14 residues in the CDR3. The germline V gene has CDR1 SGHDT and CDR2 YYEEEE. Trimming cost V 3 bases and J 7 bases; bases outside gene matches: 7. The CDR3 loop is CASSWGGGLQPQHF. As DNA, the CDR3 is TGTGCCAGCAGCTGGGGAGGGGGCTTACAGCCCCAGCATTTT.

Notes on this clonotype: A junction boundary mismatches the germline segment, possibly from a read error. The rearrangement joins TRBV11-2 to TRBJ2-5; 10 nucleotides match TRBD2. This CDR3 comprises 16 residues. Germline V gene lookup returns CDR1 SGHAT and CDR2 FQNNGV. The CDR3 loop reads CANSQVATSGPGTQYF. The CDR3 DNA reads as TGTGCCAACAGCCAGGTCGCGACTAGCGGGCCCGGGACCCAGTACTTC.

The rearrangement uses TRBV6-1 and TRBJ2-3; 8 positions agree with TRBD1. J gave up 5 bases and V 10 bases, and 11 bases lay outside the gene matches. From germline, CDR1 is MNHNS and CDR2 SASEGT. The length of the CDR3 is 14 residues. DNA for the CDR3: TGTGCCAACACTCGGGACAGGTCAGGAGATACGCAGTATTTT. It yields the protein CANTRDRSGDTQYF.

The chain combines TRBV7-9 with TRBJ2-1, with TRBD1 matching 7 bases. V lost 11 bases, J lost 16 bases, and 20 bases stayed unmatched. Per germline, CDR1 SEHNR and CDR2 FQNEAQ (reference sequence). This CDR3 contains 13 residues. The CDR3 DNA reads TGTGCCTGCATACAGAGGGATATGGACAGGCAATTCTTC. Translating it yields CACIQRDMDRQFF.

This clonotype was counted between two and nine times. One junction end does not reproduce the germline sequence, and a read error may be involved. V usage is TRBV2 and J usage is TRBJ2-7; D might be TRBD2 (5 bases). CDR3 size: 14 residues. CDR1 and CDR2 (germline): SNHLY, FYNNEI. The CDR3 loop is CASRADYFPYERYF. CDR3 nucleotides: TGTGCCAGCAGAGCCGACTATTTCCCCTACGAGCGGTACTTC.

Regarding this clonotype: One end of the junction fails to match germline, which may point to a read error. This chain connects TRBV28 to TRBJ2-3; 7 bases are shared with TRBD2. Germline V gene lookup returns CDR1 MDHEN and CDR2 SYDVKM. The CDR3 contains 15 residues. The chain's CDR3 is CASSPRGSSTDMQYF. The CDR3 nucleotides read TGTGCCAGCAGTCCACGCGGGAGTAGCACAGATATGCAGTATTTT.

As concerns this clonotype: A much larger clone is a single base away; this may be a read error. The chain carries TRBV5-6 and TRBJ1-1; TRBD1 matches at 8 bases. Germline CDR1 SGHDT, CDR2 YYEEEE. The CDR3 loop spans 15 amino acids. DNA for the CDR3: TGTGCCAGCTGCTTATGGGCAGGGGGCGTTGCTGAAGCTTTCTTT. Residues: CASCLWAGGVAEAFF.

The rearrangement links TRBV5-1 to TRBJ2-7; 9 bases are a match to TRBD1. Germline CDR1 SGHRS, CDR2 YFSETQ. V trimming: 4 bases; J trimming: 7 bases; junction bases outside the gene matches: 6. The CDR3 extends over 13 amino acids. As DNA, the CDR3 is TGCGCCAGCAGCGCCAGGACAGGGGTTGAGCAGTACTTC. As protein: CASSARTGVEQYF.

The chain recombines TRBV6-1 with TRBJ2-1; perhaps TRBD2 as D (5 bases). CDR1 and CDR2 (germline): MNHNS, SASEGT. V lost 1 base and J lost 8, with 24 bases in between. CDR3 length equals 18 residues. CDR3 coding DNA: TGTGCCAGCAGTGAAGAAGCGCTAGTGGGAGTGTTTATGGATGAGCAGTTCTTC. This sequence encodes CASSEEALVGVFMDEQFF.